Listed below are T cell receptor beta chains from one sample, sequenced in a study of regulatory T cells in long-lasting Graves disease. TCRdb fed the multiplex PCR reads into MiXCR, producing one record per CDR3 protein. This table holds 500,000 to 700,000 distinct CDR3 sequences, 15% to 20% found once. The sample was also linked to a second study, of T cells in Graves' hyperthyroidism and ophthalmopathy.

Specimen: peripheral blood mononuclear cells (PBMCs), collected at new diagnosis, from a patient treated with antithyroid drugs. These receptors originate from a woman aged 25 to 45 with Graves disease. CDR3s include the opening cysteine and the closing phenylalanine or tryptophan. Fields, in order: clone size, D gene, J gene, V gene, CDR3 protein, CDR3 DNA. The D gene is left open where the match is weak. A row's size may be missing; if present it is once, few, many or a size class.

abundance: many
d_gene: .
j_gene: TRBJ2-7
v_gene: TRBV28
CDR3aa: CASTPPAGRKGSYEQYF
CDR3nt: TGTGCCAGCACCCCTCCCGCCGGGCGGAAGGGGTCCTACGAGCAGTACTTC

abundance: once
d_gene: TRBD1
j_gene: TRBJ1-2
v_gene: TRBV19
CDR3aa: CASSILGQGDRFSYGYTF
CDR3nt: TGTGCCAGTAGTATACTCGGCCAGGGGGATCGTTTTTCCTATGGCTACACCTTC

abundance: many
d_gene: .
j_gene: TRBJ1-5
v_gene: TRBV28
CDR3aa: CASSSTGINQPQHF
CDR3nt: TGTGCCAGCAGTTCGACAGGTATCAATCAGCCCCAGCATTTT

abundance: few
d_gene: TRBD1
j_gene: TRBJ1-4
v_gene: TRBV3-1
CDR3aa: CASSQAGGGLEKLFF
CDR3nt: TGTGCCAGCAGCCAAGCAGGGGGCGGACTTGAAAAACTGTTTTTT

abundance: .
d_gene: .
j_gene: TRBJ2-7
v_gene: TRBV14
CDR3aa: CASSQVDNYEQYF
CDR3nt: TGTGCCAGCAGCCAAGTAGACAACTACGAGCAGTACTTC

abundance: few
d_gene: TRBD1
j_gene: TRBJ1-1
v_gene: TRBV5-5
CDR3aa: CASSLNRGWTEAFF
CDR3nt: TGTGCCAGCAGCTTGAACAGGGGTTGGACTGAAGCTTTCTTT

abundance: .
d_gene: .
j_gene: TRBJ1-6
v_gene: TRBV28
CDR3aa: CASSLTRNNSPLHF
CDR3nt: TGTGCCAGCAGCCTGACGAGAAATAATTCACCCCTCCACTTT

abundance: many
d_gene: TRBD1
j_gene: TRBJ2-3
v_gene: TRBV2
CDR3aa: CASRTGQGPDTQYF
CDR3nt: TGTGCCAGCAGGACGGGACAGGGGCCAGATACGCAGTATTTT

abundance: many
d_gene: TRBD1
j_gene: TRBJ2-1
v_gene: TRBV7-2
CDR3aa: CASSLGQGVNEQFF
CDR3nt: TGTGCCAGCAGCTTGGGACAGGGGGTGAATGAGCAGTTCTTC

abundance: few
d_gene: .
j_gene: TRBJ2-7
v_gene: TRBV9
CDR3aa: CASSVGQNSYEQYF
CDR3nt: TGTGCCAGCAGCGTTGGACAGAACTCCTACGAGCAGTACTTC

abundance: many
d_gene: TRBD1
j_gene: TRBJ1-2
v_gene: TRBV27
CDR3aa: CASSFRDRVSLNYGYTF
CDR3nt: TGTGCCAGCAGTTTCCGGGACAGGGTGTCTCTGAACTATGGCTACACCTTC

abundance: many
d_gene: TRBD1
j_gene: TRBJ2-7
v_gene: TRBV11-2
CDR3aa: CASRQGQGFFYEQYF
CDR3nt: TGTGCCAGCAGACAGGGACAGGGTTTTTTCTACGAGCAGTACTTC

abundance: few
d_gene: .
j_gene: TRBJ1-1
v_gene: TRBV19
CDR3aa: CASSSRSVMNTEAFF
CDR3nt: TGTGCCAGTAGCTCAAGGTCGGTAATGAACACTGAAGCTTTCTTT

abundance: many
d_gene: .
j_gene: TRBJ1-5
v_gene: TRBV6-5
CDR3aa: CASSYSVQGQPQHF
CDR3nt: TGTGCCAGCAGTTACTCGGTTCAGGGTCAGCCCCAGCATTTT

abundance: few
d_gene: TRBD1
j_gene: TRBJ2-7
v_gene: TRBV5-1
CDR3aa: CASSWGTGYEQYF
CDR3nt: TGCGCCAGCAGCTGGGGGACAGGCTACGAGCAGTACTTC

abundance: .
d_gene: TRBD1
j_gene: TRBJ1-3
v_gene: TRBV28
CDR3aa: CASSSPGTGASGNTIYF
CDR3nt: TGTGCCAGCAGTTCCCCCGGGACAGGGGCCTCTGGAAACACCATATATTTT

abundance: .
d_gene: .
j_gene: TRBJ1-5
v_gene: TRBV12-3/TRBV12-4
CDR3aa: CASSLMQGSPQPQHF
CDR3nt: TGTGCCAGCAGTTTAATGCAGGGAAGCCCTCAGCCCCAGCATTTT

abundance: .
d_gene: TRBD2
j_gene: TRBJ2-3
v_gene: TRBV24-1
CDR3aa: CATSAKAGGGDTQYF
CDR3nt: TGTGCCACCAGTGCCAAAGCGGGAGGTGGAGATACGCAGTATTTT

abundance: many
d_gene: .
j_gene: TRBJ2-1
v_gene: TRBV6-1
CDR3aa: CASNRQTSSYNEQFF
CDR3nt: TGTGCCAGCAATAGACAGACAAGCTCCTACAATGAGCAGTTCTTC

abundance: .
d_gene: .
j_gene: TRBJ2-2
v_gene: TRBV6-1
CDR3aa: CAKIKGELENTGELFF
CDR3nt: TGTGCCAAGATCAAGGGAGAATTGGAAAACACCGGGGAGCTGTTTTTT

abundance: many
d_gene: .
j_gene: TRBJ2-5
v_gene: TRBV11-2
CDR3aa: CASSRTALGETQYF
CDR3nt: TGTGCCAGCAGCCGGACAGCCCTAGGGGAGACCCAGTACTTC

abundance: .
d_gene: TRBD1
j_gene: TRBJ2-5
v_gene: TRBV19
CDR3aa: CASSSVTGGGETQYF
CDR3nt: TGTGCCAGTAGTAGCGTCACAGGGGGCGGAGAGACCCAGTACTTC

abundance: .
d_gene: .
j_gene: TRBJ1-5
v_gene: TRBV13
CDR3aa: CASSLGTTNQPQHF
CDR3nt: TGTGCCAGCAGCTTAGGGACAACTAATCAGCCCCAGCATTTT

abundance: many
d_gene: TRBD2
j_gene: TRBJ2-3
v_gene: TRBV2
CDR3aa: CASSTGLAGGVDTQYF
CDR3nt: TGTGCCAGCTCTACAGGACTAGCGGGAGGTGTAGATACGCAGTATTTT

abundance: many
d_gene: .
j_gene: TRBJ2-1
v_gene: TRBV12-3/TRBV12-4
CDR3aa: CASSSGRLNEQFF
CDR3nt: TGTGCCAGCAGTTCGGGGCGACTGAATGAGCAGTTCTTC

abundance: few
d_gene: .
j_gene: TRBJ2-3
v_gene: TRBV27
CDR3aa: CASSPWARTDTQYF
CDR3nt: TGTGCCAGCAGTCCCTGGGCCCGCACAGATACGCAGTATTTT

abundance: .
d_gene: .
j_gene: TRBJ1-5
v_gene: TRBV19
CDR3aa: CASSIGNHQPQHF
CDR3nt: TGTGCCAGTAGTATAGGGAATCATCAGCCCCAGCATTTT

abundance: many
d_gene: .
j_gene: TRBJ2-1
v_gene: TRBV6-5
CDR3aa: CASSYGMAINEQFF
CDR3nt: TGTGCCAGCAGTTACGGTATGGCAATAAATGAGCAGTTCTTC

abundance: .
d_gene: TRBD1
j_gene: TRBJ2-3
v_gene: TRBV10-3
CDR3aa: CAISDPGQGAGTQYF
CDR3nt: TGTGCCATCAGTGACCCCGGACAGGGGGCGGGTACGCAGTATTTT

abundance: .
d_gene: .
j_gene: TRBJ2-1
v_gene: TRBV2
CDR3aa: CASRGSGRNYNEQFF
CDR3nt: TGTGCCAGCAGGGGGTCAGGTCGGAACTACAATGAGCAGTTCTTC

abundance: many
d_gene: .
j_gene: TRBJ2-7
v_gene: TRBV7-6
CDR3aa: CASSLVVRGWDDEQYF
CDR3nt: TGTGCCAGCAGCTTGGTAGTGCGGGGCTGGGATGACGAGCAGTACTTC

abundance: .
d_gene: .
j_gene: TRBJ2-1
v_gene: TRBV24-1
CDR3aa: CATSEQGLGEQFF
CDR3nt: TGTGCCACCAGTGAACAGGGCTTGGGTGAGCAGTTCTTC

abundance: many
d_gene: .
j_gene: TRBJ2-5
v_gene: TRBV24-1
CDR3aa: CATSEPGRKQETQYF
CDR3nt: TGTGCCACCAGTGAGCCGGGACGGAAACAAGAGACCCAGTACTTC

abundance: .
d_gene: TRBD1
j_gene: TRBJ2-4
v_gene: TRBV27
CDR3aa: CASSLSSTGGPQLAKNIQYF
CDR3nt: TGTGCCAGCAGTTTATCGTCGACAGGGGGACCTCAGCTAGCCAAAAACATTCAGTACTTC

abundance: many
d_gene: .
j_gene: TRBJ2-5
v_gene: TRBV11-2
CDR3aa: CASSPSTEEETQYF
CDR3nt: TGTGCCAGCAGCCCCTCGACCGAGGAGGAGACCCAGTACTTC

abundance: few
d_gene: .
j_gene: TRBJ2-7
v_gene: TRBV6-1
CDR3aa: CASKRGSSYEQYF
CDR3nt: TGTGCCAGCAAACGGGGGAGCTCCTACGAGCAGTACTTC

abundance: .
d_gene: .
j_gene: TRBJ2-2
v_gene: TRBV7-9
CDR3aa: CASSPIGEGKTGELFF
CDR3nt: TGTGCCAGCAGCCCAATTGGTGAAGGGAAGACCGGGGAGCTGTTTTTT

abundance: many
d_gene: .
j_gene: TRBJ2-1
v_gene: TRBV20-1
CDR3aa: CSAAKTYNEQFF
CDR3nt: TGCAGTGCCGCAAAGACCTACAATGAGCAGTTCTTC

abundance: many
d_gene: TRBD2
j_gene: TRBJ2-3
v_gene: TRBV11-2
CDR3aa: CASSLISGSSDTQYF
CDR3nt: TGTGCCAGCAGCCTAATTAGCGGGAGTTCAGATACGCAGTATTTT

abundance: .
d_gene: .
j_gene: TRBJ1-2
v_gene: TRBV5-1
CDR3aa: CASSLEAGFDGYTF
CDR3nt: TGCGCCAGCAGCTTGGAAGCCGGGTTTGACGGCTACACCTTC

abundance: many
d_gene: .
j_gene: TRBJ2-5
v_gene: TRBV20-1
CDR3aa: CSARSWDKKETQYF
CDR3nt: TGCAGTGCTAGAAGTTGGGACAAAAAAGAGACCCAGTACTTC

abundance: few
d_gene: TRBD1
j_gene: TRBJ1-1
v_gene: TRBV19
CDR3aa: CASSKKPGQGDTEAFF
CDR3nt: TGTGCCAGTAGTAAAAAACCGGGACAGGGAGACACTGAAGCTTTCTTT

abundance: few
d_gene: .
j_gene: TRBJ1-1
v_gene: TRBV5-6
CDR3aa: CASSLYSFTPPPEAFF
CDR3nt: TGTGCCAGCAGCTTGTACTCCTTCACACCCCCTCCTGAAGCTTTCTTT

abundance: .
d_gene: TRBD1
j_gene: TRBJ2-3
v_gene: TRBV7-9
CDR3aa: CASSLLQGGTDTQYF
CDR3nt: TGTGCCAGCAGCTTATTACAGGGGGGCACAGATACGCAGTATTTT

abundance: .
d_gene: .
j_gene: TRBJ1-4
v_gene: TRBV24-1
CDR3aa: CAPGEKLFF
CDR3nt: TGTGCCCCGGGGGAAAAACTGTTTTTT

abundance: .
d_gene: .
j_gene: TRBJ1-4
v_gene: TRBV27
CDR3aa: CASSLVPDEKLFF
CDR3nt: TGTGCCAGCAGTTTAGTTCCGGATGAAAAACTGTTTTTT

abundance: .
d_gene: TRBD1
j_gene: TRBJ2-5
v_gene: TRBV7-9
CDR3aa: CASSFWVTGDETQYF
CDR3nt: TGTGCCAGCAGCTTTTGGGTGACAGGGGATGAGACCCAGTACTTC

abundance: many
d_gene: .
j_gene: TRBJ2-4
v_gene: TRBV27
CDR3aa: CASRSQGSKNIQYF
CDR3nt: TGTGCCAGCAGAAGCCAGGGATCCAAAAACATTCAGTACTTC

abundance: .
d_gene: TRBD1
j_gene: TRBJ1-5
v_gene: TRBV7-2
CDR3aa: CASSLEGDRVQPQHF
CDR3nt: TGTGCCAGCAGCTTAGAGGGGGACAGGGTGCAGCCCCAGCATTTT

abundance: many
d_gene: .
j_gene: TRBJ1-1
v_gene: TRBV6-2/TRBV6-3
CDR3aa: CASTEGGTSTEAFF
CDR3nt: TGTGCCAGCACAGAGGGGGGCACTAGCACTGAAGCTTTCTTT

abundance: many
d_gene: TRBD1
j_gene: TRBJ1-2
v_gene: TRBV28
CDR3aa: CASSWGQRGYTF
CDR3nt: TGTGCCAGCAGTTGGGGACAGCGGGGCTACACCTTC

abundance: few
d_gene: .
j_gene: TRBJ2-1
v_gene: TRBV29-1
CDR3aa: CSVGTNYNEQFF
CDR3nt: TGCAGCGTGGGGACAAATTACAATGAGCAGTTCTTC

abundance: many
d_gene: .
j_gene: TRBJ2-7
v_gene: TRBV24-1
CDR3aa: CATSDPAGQPYEQYF
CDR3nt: TGTGCCACCAGTGACCCAGCCGGACAACCCTACGAGCAGTACTTC

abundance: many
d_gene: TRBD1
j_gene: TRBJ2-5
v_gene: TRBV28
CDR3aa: CASSFVPGQGETQYF
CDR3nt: TGTGCCAGCAGTTTCGTCCCGGGACAGGGAGAGACCCAGTACTTC

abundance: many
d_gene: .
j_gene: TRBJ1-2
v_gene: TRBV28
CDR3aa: CASSLLGGSTF
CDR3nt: TGTGCCAGCAGTTTATTAGGGGGGAGTACCTTC

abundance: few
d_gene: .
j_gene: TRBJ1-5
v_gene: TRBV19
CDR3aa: CASSIDRVNQPQHF
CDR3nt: TGTGCCAGTAGTATAGACAGGGTGAATCAGCCCCAGCATTTT

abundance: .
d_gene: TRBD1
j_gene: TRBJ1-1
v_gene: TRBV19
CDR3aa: CASSIMGQGATEAFF
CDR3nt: TGTGCCAGTAGTATAATGGGACAGGGGGCCACTGAAGCTTTCTTT